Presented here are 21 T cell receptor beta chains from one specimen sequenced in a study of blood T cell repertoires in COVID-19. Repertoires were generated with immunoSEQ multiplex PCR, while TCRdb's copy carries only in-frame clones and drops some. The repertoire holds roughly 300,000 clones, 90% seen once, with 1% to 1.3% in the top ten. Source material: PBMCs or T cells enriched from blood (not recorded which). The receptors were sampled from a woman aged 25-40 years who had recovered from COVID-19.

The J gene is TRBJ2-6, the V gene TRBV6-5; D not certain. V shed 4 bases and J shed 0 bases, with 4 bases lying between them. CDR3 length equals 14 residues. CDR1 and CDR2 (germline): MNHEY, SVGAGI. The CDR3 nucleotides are TGTGCCAGCAGTTCAGTCTCTGGGGCCAACGTCCTGACTTTC. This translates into CASSSVSGANVLTF.

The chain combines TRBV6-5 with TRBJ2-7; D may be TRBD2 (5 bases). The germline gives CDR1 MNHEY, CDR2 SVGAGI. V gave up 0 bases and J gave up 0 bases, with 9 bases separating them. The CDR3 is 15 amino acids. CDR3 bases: TGTGCCAGCAGTTACTCGGGCGGGTCCTCCTACGAGCAGTACTTC. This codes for CASSYSGGSSYEQYF.

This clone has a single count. This chain's CDR3 is CAWGEGHTEAFF. The CDR3 DNA reads TGTGCCTGGGGGGAGGGACACACTGAAGCTTTCTTT. J is TRBJ1-1 and V is TRBV30; the D gene is possibly TRBD1 (5 bases). Germline loops: CDR1 GTSNPN, CDR2 SVGIG (reference sequence). The CDR3 consists of 12 residues. V was shortened by 5 bases and J by 3 bases, with 10 bases between the two germline ends.

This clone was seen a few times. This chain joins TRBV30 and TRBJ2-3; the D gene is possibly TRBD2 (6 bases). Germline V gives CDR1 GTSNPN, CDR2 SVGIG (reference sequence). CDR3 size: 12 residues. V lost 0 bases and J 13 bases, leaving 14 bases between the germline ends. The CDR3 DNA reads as TGTGCCTGGAGTGTACGTGGCGGGGTAGAGTATTTT. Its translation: CAWSVRGGVEYF.

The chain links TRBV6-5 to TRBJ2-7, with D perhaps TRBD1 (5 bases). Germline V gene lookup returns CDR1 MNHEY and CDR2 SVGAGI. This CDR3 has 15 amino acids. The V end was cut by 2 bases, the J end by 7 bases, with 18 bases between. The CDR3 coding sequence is TGTGCCAGCAGTTACCGCGACAGTTCAACCGCGGAGCAGTACTTC. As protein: CASSYRDSSTAEQYF.

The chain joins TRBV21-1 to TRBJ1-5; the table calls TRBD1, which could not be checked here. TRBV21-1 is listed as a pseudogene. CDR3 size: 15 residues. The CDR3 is CASSTRGTGDQPQHF. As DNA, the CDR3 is TGTGCCAGCAGCACTAGAGGGACAGGGGATCAGCCCCAGCATTTT.

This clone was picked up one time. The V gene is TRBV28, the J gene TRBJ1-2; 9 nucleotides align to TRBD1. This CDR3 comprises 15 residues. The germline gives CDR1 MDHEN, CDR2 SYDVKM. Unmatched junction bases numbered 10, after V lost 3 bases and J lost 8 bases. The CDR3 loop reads CASSLGDRAVRGYTF. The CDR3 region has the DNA TGTGCCAGCAGTTTGGGGGACAGGGCAGTTCGGGGCTACACCTTC.

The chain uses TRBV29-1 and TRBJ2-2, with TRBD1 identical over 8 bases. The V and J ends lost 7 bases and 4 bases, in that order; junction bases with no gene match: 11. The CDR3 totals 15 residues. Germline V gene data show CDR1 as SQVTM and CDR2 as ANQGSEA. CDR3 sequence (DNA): TGCAGCGGACGCCGCAGGGGGCCTGGCACCGGGGAGCTGTTTTTT. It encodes CSGRRRGPGTGELFF.

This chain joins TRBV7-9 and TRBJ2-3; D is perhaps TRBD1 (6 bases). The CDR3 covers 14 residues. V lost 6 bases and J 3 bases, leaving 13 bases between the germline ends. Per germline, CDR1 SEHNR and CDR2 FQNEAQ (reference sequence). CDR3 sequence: CASSSQGRTDTQYF. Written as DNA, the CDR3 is TGTGCCAGCAGTTCCCAGGGGCGTACAGATACGCAGTATTTT.

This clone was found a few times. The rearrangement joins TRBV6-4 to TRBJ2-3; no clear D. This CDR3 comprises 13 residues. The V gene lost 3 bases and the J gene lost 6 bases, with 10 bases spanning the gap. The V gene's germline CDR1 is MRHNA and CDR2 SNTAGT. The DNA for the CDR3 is TGTGCCAGCAGTGAAGTGATAGAGGATACGCAGTATTTT. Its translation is CASSEVIEDTQYF.

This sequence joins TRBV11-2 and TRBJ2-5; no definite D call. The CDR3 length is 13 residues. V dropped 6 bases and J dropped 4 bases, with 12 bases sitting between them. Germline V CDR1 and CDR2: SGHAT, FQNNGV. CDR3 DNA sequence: TGTGCCAGCAGTACCCAGGTGGCAGAGACCCAGTACTTC. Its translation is CASSTQVAETQYF.

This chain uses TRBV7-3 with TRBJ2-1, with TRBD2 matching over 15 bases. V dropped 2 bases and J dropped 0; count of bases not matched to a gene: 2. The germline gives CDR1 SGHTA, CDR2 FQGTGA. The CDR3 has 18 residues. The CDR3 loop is CASSLRTSGRASYNEQFF. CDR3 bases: TGTGCCAGCAGCTTACGGACTAGCGGGAGGGCCTCCTACAATGAGCAGTTCTTC. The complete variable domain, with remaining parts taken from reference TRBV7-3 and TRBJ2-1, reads GAGVSQTPSNKVTEKGKYVELRCDPISGHTALYWYRQSLGQGPEFLIYFQGTGAADDSGLPNDRFFAVRPEGSVSTLKIQRTERGDSAVYLCASSLRTSGRASYNEQFFGPGTRLTVL.

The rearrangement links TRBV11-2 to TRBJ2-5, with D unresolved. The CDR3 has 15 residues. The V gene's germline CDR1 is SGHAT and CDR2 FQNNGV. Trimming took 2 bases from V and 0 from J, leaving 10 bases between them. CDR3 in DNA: TGTGCCAGCAGCTTACCCGGTTGGTACCAAGAGACCCAGTACTTC. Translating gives CASSLPGWYQETQYF.

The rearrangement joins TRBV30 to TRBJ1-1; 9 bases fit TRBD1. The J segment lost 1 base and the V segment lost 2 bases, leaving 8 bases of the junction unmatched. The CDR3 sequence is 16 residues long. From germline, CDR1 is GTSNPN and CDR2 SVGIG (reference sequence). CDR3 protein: CAWSLWTGARNTEAFF. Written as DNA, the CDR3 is TGTGCCTGGAGTCTCTGGACAGGGGCAAGGAACACTGAAGCTTTCTTT. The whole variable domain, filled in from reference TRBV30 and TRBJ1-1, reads SQTIHQWPATLVQPVGSPLSLECTVEGTSNPNLYWYRQAAGRGLQLLFYSVGIGQISSEVPQNLSASRPQDRQFILSSKKLLLSDSGFYLCAWSLWTGARNTEAFFGQGTRLTVV.

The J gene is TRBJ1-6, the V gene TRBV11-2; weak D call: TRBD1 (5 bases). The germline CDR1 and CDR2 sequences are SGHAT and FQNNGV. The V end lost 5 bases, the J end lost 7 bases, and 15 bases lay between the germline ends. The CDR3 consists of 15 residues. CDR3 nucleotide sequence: TGTGCCAGCAGCGACCACTTACAGGAAAATTCACCCCTCCACTTT. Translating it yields CASSDHLQENSPLHF.

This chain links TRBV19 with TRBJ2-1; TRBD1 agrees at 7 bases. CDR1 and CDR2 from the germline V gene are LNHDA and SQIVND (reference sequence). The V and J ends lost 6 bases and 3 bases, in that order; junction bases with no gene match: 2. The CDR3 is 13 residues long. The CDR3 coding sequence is TGTGCCAGTAGCCGGGACAGCTACAATGAGCAGTTCTTC. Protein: CASSRDSYNEQFF.

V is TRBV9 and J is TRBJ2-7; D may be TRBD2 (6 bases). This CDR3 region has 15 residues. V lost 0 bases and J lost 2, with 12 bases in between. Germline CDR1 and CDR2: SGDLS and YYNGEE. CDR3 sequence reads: CASSVEKGLTYEQYF. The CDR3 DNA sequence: TGTGCCAGCAGCGTAGAGAAGGGACTCACCTACGAGCAGTACTTC.

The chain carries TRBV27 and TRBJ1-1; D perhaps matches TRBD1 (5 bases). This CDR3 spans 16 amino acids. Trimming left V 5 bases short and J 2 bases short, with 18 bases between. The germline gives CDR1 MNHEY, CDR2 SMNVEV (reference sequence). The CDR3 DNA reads TGTGCCAGCAGTAATAGGGGATACGGACCAAACACTGAAGCTTTCTTT. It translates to CASSNRGYGPNTEAFF.

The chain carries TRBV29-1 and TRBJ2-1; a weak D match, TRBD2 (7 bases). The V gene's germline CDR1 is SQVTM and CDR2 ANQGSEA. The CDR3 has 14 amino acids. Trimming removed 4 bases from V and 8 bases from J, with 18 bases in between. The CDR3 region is CSVGGGGSEDEQFF. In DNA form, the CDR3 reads TGCAGCGTTGGAGGGGGGGGATCGGAGGATGAGCAGTTCTTC.

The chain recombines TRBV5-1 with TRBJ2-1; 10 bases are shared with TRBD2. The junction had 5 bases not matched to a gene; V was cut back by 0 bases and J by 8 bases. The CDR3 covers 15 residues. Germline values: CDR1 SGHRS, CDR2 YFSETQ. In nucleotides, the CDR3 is TGCGCCAGCAGCTTGGTCGCTAGCGGGAGCTATGAGCAGTTCTTC. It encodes CASSLVASGSYEQFF. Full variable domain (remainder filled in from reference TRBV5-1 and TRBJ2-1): KAGVTQTPRYLIKTRGQQVTLSCSPISGHRSVSWYQQTPGQGLQFLFEYFSETQRNKGNFPGRFSGRQFSNSRSEMNVSTLELGDSALYLCASSLVASGSYEQFFGPGTRLTVL.

The CDR3 loop is CASSPTLAGPTDTQYF. CDR3 in DNA: TGTGCCAGCAGCCCCACACTAGCGGGACCGACAGATACGCAGTATTTT. The V gene is TRBV3-1 (or the pseudogene TRBV3-2), the J gene TRBJ2-3; 10 positions agree with TRBD2. V trimming: 4 bases; J trimming: 3 bases; junction bases outside the gene matches: 7. The CDR3 sequence is 16 residues long. Germline-derived CDR1 and CDR2 are LGHDT and YNNKEL (reference sequence).